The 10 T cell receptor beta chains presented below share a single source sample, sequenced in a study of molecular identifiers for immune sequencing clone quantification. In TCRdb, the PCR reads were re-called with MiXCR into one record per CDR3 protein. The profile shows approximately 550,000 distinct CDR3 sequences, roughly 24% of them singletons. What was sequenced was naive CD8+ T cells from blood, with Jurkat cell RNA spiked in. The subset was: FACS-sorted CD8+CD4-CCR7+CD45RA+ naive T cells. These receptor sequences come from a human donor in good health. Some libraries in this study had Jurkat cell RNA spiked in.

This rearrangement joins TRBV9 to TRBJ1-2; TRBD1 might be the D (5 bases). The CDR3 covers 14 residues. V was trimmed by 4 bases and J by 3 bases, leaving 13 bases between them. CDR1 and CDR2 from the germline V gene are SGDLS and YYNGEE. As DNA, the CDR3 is TGTGCCAGCAGCACACGACAGACATACTATGGCTACACCTTC. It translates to CASSTRQTYYGYTF.

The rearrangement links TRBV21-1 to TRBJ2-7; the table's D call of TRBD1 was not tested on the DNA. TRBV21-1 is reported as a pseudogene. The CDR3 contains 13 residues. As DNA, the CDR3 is TGTGTCAGCAGGCACAGGGCGACCTACGAGCAGTACTTC. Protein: CVSRHRATYEQYF.

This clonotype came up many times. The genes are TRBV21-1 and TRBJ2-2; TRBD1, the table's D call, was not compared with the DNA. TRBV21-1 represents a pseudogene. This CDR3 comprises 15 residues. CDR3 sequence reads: CASSNGTENTGELFF. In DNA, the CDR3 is TGTGCCAGCAGCAACGGGACAGAAAACACCGGGGAGCTGTTTTTT.

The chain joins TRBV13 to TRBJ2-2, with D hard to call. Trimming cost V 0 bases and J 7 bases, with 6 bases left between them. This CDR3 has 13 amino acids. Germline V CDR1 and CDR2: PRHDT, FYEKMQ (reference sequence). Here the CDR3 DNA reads TGTGCCAGCAGCTTAGGCCTCGTCGGGGAGCTGTTTTTT. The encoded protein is CASSLGLVGELFF.

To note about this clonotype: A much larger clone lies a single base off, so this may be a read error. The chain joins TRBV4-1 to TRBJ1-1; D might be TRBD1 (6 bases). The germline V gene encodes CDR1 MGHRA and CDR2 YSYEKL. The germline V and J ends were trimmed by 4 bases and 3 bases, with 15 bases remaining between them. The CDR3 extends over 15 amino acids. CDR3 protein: CASSREPGADTEAFF. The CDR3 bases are TGCGCCAGCAGCCGAGAACCGGGGGCGGACACTGAAGCTTTCTTT.

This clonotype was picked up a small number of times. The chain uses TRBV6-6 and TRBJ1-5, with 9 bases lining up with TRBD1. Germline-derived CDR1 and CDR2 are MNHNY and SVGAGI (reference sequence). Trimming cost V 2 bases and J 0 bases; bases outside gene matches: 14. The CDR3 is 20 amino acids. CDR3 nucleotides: TGTGCCAGCAGTTACACGCCGGGACAGGGACATGCCTATAGCAATCAGCCCCAGCATTTT. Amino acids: CASSYTPGQGHAYSNQPQHF.

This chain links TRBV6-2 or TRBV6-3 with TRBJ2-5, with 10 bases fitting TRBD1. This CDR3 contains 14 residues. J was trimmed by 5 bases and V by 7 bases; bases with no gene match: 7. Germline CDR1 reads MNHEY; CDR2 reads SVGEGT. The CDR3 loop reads CASTLTGGRETQYF. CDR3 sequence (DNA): TGTGCCAGCACCCTGACAGGGGGCCGCGAGACCCAGTACTTC.

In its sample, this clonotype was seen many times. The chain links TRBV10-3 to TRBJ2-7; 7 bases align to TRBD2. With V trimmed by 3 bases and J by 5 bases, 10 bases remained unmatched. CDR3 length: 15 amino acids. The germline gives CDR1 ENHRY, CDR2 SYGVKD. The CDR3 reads CAISDPGLPLDEQYF. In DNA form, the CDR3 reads TGTGCCATCAGTGACCCGGGACTACCTTTGGACGAGCAGTACTTC.

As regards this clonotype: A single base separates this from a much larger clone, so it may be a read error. The CDR3 sequence is CSATVTTISYEQYF. CDR3 DNA: TGCAGTGCAACCGTGACAACGATCTCCTACGAGCAGTACTTC. The chain links TRBV20-1 to TRBJ2-7; no definite D call. Deletions cut 6 bases from V and 0 bases from J, with 15 bases between. There are 14 residues in the CDR3. Germline V gene sequence: CDR1 DFQATT, CDR2 SNEGSKA (reference sequence).

CDR3 region: CASSLGSGFYEQYF. Here the CDR3 DNA reads TGCGCCAGCAGCTTGGGCTCCGGGTTCTACGAGCAGTACTTC. The chain couples TRBV5-1 to TRBJ2-7; D not resolved. The ends were cut back, 0 bases at V and 3 bases at J, with 10 bases in the middle. The CDR3 sequence is 14 residues long. The germline gives CDR1 SGHRS, CDR2 YFSETQ.